Sequencing of this TCR beta chain was carried out in a study of response to subunit inactivated influenza vaccine (dated by TCRdb to 2017 to 2018). A note on the overall study: Deep quantitative profiling of the T cell receptor repertoire was used in the study to follow responses to a trivalent subunit inactivated influenza vaccine. The full study reports these points: The authors proposed that each seasonal influenza vaccination may bring in only a limited number of new T cells.

Library creation used RT-PCR. Instrument used: Illumina HiSeq 2500. TCRdb ran its own pipeline on the public reads, namely fastp trimming at Q25 and MiXCR clone calling, and kept in-frame beta chains. When rows share a CDR3 protein, they turn into one entry using the most common DNA and genes. For this sample there are 150,000 or so distinct CDR3 sequences; about 10% appear just once. Around 40% of the sample lies in the top ten. This clonotype was detected ten times or more. Its antigen is unknown. Per-nucleotide qualities are absent, and no much larger clonotype sits a single base away. Taken from the germline V gene, the CDR1 and CDR2 loops are SGHAT and FQNNGV. The junction shows trimming of 5 bases on V and 8 bases on J, plus 10 bases between the germline ends. From the cysteine through the phenylalanine, the CDR3 covers 12 amino acids. The entry retains the CDR3 DNA only, 36 bases that are in frame from base 1.

Here the chain combines TRBV11-2 and TRBJ2-1, with the D gene call left open. This TCR came from a man aged 50 to 69 who received an inactivated influenza vaccine. Donor details come from another sample of the same person, matched by shared clones. Sequenced material: CD8+ T cells sorted from PBMCs, taken roughly 24 months after vaccination. The DNA sequence is given as TGTGCCAGCAGCCTTTCCCCCGATGAGCAGTTCTTC. Its protein reads: CASSLSPDEQFF.